This T cell receptor beta chain was identified during a study of blood T cell repertoires in COVID-19. CDR1 is SGHRS, CDR2 YFSETQ, per germline. J gave up 9 bases and V 5 bases, and 12 bases lay outside the gene matches. This CDR3 is built from 14 residues. Generated by immunoSEQ multiplex PCR, the TCRdb table keeps only in-frame clones and is missing some. Here the sample spans under 550,000 clones, 80% to 90% being singletons. Source material: peripheral blood. The chain uses TRBV5-1 and TRBJ2-5, with TRBD2 matching over 8 bases. The sequence was collected from a man between 18 and 35 years old with COVID-19, enrolled during active disease. The CDR3: CASRSGGTSVAQYF. CDR3 DNA: TGCGCCAGCAGAAGCGGGGGTACGTCCGTGGCCCAGTACTTC.